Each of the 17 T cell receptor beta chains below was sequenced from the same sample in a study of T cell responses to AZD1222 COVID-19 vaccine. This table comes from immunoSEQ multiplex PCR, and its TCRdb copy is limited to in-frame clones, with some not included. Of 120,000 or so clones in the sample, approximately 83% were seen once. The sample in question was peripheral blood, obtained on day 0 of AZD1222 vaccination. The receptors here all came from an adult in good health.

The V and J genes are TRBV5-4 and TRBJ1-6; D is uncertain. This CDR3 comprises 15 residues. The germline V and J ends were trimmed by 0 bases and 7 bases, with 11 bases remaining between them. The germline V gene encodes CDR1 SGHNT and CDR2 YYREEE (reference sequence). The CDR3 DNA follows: TGTGCCAGCAGCTTGGGTCCGGGCTACAATTCACCCCTCCACTTT. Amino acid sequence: CASSLGPGYNSPLHF.

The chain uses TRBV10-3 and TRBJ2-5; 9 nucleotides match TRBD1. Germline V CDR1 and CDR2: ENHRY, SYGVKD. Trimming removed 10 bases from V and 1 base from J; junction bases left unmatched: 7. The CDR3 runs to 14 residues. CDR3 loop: CATLPGQGQETQYF. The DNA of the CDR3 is TGTGCCACCTTACCGGGACAGGGCCAAGAGACCCAGTACTTC.

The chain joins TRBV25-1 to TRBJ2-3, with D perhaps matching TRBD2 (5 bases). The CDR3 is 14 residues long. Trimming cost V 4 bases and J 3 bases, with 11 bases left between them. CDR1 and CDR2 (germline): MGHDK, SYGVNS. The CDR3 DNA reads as TGTGCCAGCAGTGTAACGGGAAGTACAGATACGCAGTATTTT. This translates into CASSVTGSTDTQYF.

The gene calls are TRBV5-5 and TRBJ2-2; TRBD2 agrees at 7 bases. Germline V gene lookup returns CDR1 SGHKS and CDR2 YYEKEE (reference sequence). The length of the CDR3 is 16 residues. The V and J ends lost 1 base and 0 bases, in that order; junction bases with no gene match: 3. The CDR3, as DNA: TGTGCCAGCAGCTTGACGGCGGGAGCGAACACCGGGGAGCTGTTTTTT. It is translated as CASSLTAGANTGELFF.

In nucleotides, the CDR3 is TGTGCCAGCAGCCGGACACAGGGAAACATTCAGTACTTC. Protein product: CASSRTQGNIQYF. The chain carries TRBV27 and TRBJ2-4, with D possibly TRBD1 on 6 matching bases. Per germline, CDR1 MNHEY and CDR2 SMNVEV (reference sequence). With 6 bases removed from V and 6 bases from J, the gap between germline ends came to 12 bases. The length of the CDR3 is 13 residues.

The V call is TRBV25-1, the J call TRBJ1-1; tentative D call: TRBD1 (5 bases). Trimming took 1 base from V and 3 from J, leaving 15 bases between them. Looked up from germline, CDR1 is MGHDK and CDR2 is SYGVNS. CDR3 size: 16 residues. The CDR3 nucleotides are TGTGCCAGCAGTGAATCAGGGAAGAGGGCGGACACTGAAGCTTTCTTT. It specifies CASSESGKRADTEAFF.

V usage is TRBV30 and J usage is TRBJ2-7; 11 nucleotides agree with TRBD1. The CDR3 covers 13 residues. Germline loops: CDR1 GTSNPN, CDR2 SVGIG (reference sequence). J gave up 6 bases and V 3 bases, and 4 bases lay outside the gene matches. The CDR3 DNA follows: TGTGCCTGGAGGGACAGGGGGCTTGTCGAGCAGTACTTC. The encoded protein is CAWRDRGLVEQYF.

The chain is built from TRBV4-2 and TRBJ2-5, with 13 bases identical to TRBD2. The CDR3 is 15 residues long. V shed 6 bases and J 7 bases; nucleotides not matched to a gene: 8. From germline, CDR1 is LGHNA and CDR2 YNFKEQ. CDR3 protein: CASSPLAGGVGTQYF. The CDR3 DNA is TGTGCCAGCAGTCCACTAGCGGGAGGGGTGGGGACCCAGTACTTC.

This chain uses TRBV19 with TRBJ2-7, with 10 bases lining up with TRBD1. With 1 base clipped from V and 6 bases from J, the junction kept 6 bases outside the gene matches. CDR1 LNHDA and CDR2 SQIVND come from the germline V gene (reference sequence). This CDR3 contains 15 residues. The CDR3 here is CASSIAGQGFSEQYF. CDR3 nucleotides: TGTGCCAGTAGTATAGCGGGACAGGGGTTCAGCGAGCAGTACTTC.

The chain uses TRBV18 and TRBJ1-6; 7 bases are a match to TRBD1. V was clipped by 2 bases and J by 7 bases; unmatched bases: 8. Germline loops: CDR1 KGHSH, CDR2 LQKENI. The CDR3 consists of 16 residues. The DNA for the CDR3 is TGTGCCAGCTCACCAGCCTTCGGGACAGCGAATTCACCCCTCCACTTT. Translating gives CASSPAFGTANSPLHF.

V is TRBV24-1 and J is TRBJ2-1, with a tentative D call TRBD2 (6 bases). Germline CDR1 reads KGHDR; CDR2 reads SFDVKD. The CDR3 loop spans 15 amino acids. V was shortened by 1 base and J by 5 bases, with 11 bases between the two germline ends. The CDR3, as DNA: TGTGCCACCAGTGATTTCACGGGAGCCAACAATGAGCAGTTCTTC. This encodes CATSDFTGANNEQFF.

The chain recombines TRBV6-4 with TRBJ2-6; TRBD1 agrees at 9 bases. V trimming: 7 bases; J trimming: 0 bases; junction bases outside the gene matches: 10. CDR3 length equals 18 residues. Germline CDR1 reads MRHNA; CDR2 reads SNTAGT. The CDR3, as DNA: TGTGCCAGCAACGGACAGGGGCCCGCTACCTCTGGGGCCAACGTCCTGACTTTC. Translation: CASNGQGPATSGANVLTF.

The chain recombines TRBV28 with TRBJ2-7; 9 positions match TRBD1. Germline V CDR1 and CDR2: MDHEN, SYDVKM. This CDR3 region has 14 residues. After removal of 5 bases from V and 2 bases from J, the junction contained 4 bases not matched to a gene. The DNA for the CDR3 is TGTGCCAGCAGTCCCCGACAGGGGGCCTACGAGCAGTACTTC. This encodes CASSPRQGAYEQYF. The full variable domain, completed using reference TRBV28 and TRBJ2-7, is DVKVTQSSRYLVKRTGEKVFLECVQDMDHENMFWYRQDPGLGLRLIYFSYDVKMKEKGDIPEGYSVSREKKERFSLILESASTNQTSMYLCASSPRQGAYEQYFGPGTRLTVT.

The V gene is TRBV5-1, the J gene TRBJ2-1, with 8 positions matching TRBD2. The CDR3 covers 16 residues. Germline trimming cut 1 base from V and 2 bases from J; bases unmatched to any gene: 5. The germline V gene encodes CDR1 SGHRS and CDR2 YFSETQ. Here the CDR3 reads CASSLSGSSTYNEQFF. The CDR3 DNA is TGCGCCAGCAGCTTGAGCGGGAGTTCAACCTACAATGAGCAGTTCTTC.

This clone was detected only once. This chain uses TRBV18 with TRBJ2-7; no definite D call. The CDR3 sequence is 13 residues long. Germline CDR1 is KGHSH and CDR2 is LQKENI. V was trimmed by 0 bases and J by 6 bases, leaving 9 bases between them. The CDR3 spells CASSPPHDPEQYF. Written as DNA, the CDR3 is TGTGCCAGCTCACCACCGCACGATCCCGAGCAGTACTTC.

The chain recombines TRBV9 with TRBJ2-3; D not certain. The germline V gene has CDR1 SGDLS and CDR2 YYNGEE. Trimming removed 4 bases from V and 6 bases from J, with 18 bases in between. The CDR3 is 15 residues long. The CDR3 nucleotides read TGTGCCAGCAGCCCCGCGTTCAGGCCTGATGATACGCAGTATTTT. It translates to CASSPAFRPDDTQYF. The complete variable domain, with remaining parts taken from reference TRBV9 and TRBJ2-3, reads DSGVTQTPKHLITATGQRVTLRCSPRSGDLSVYWYQQSLDQGLQFLIQYYNGEERAKGNILERFSAQQFPDLHSELNLSSLELGDSALYFCASSPAFRPDDTQYFGPGTRLTVL.

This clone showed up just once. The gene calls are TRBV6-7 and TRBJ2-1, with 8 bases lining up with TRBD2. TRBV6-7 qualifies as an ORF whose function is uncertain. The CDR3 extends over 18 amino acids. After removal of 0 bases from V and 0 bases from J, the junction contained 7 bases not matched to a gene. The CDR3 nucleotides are TGTGCCAGCAGTTACTCGCAGCTAGCGGGTGGCTCCTACAATGAGCAGTTCTTC. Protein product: CASSYSQLAGGSYNEQFF.